The 30 T cell receptor beta chains below were found in one sample sequenced in a study of CD4 T cells in relation to SARS-CoV-2 and coronaviruses. Clones were sequenced by immunoSEQ multiplex PCR, and TCRdb holds only the in-frame ones, with some missing. The repertoire includes around 35,000 clones, approximately 83% of them detected once, and about 3.3% sits in the top ten. Sequenced sample: memory CD4+ T cells from PBMCs. These TCRs come from an adult with COVID-19.

This clone is a singleton in its sample. V and J are TRBV14 and TRBJ2-1; 8 bases are a match to TRBD2. The CDR3 consists of 14 residues. V trimming: 5 bases; J trimming: 2 bases; junction bases outside the gene matches: 2. The germline gives CDR1 SGHDN, CDR2 FVKESK. CDR3 amino acids: CASSYGRAYNEQFF. In DNA form, the CDR3 reads TGTGCCAGCAGCTACGGGAGGGCCTACAATGAGCAGTTCTTC.

The chain joins TRBV4-1 to TRBJ2-7, with D possibly being TRBD1 (5 bases). The germline V gene encodes CDR1 MGHRA and CDR2 YSYEKL. The CDR3 extends over 14 amino acids. Trimming left V 4 bases short and J 0 bases short, with 10 bases between. DNA of the CDR3: TGCGCCAGCAGCCCGGACACTACCTCCTACGAGCAGTACTTC. Translating gives CASSPDTTSYEQYF.

The chain couples TRBV4-2 to TRBJ1-4; TRBD1 is a possible D gene (5 bases). Germline-derived CDR1 and CDR2 are LGHNA and YNFKEQ. This CDR3 spans 15 amino acids. V was trimmed by 0 bases and J by 4 bases, leaving 9 bases between them. CDR3 in DNA: TGTGCCAGCAGCCAAGATTCGGGGGTTAATGAAAAACTGTTTTTT. It encodes CASSQDSGVNEKLFF.

This chain joins TRBV5-8 and TRBJ2-3, with D possibly being TRBD1 or TRBD2 (5 bases each). Trimming pared 5 bases from V and 7 bases from J, leaving 17 bases between. The CDR3 has 14 amino acids. Germline values: CDR1 SGHTS, CDR2 YDEGEE. The CDR3 DNA follows: TGTGCCAGCAGTAGATTCCCCGGGACGCATACGCAGTATTTT. Translated: CASSRFPGTHTQYF.

A note on this clone: The germline gene is not matched at one end of the junction; a read error may be the cause. J is TRBJ2-1 and V is TRBV4-1; TRBD1 matches at 8 bases. Germline loops: CDR1 MGHRA, CDR2 YSYEKL. The CDR3 covers 13 residues. This CDR3 is CASSQGDGSDRVF. The DNA for the CDR3 is TGCGCCAGCAGCCAAGGCGACGGATCGGACAGGGTCTTC.

J is TRBJ1-5 and V is TRBV18, with D possibly matching TRBD1 (5 bases). V was pared by 2 bases and J by 6 bases, with 8 bases between. From germline, CDR1 is KGHSH and CDR2 LQKENI. The CDR3 totals 13 residues. CDR3 protein: CASSPGGTQPQHF. In nucleotides, the CDR3 is TGTGCCAGCTCACCAGGTGGGACTCAGCCCCAGCATTTT.

This clone was counted once. The chain links TRBV6-5 to TRBJ2-7; tentatively, D is TRBD1 (6 bases). The length of the CDR3 is 13 residues. Trimming pared 5 bases from V and 0 bases from J, leaving 8 bases between. Looked up from germline, CDR1 is MNHEY and CDR2 is SVGAGI. For the CDR3, the DNA is TGTGCCAGCAGTAAGGACAGCTCCTACGAGCAGTACTTC. Translated, it gives CASSKDSSYEQYF.

This clone has more than one count but fewer than ten. The chain joins TRBV6-1 to TRBJ2-7; 12 bases fit TRBD2. V lost 2 bases, J lost 2 bases, and 4 bases stayed unmatched. This CDR3 has 16 residues. Germline loops: CDR1 MNHNS, CDR2 SASEGT. In DNA form, the CDR3 reads TGTGCCAGCAGTGAAACGGCTAGCGGGAGGGCCTACGAGCAGTACTTC. Protein sequence: CASSETASGRAYEQYF.

The gene calls are TRBV18 and TRBJ2-7, with 8 positions matching TRBD2. The germline gives CDR1 KGHSH, CDR2 LQKENI. The CDR3 runs to 15 residues. The V segment lost 3 bases and the J segment 5 bases; nucleotides outside the gene matches: 9. The CDR3 DNA reads as TGTGCCAGCTCACCCCGAGCGGGAGACGTGAACGAGCAGTACTTC. Translating gives CASSPRAGDVNEQYF.

This clone was observed a single time. The V gene is TRBV3-1 (or the pseudogene TRBV3-2), the J gene TRBJ2-7; 8 bases align to TRBD2. CDR1 LGHDT and CDR2 YNNKEL come from the germline V gene (reference sequence). The ends lost 4 bases at V and 5 bases at J; junction bases unmatched: 10. The CDR3 loop spans 15 amino acids. The CDR3 DNA follows: TGTGCCAGCAGCCCTAACGGGGGGGGATTGGACGAGCAGTACTTC. This translates into CASSPNGGGLDEQYF.

This clone came up a few times. The genes are TRBV11-2 and TRBJ1-1; 7 nucleotides agree with TRBD1. This CDR3 contains 14 residues. Trimming took 5 bases from V and 1 from J; bases not matched to a gene: 4. The germline gives CDR1 SGHAT, CDR2 FQNNGV. This CDR3 reads CASSPRTGNTEAFF. CDR3 DNA sequence: TGTGCCAGCAGCCCCCGGACAGGGAACACTGAAGCTTTCTTT.

This chain links TRBV5-1 with TRBJ1-1; tentative D call: TRBD1 (6 bases). CDR3 length: 15 amino acids. Trimming removed 5 bases at V and 1 base at J, with 15 bases between. CDR1 is SGHRS and CDR2 is YFSETQ in the germline V gene. The CDR3, as DNA: TGCGCCAGCAGAACAACAGGGAACCCGAACACTGAAGCTTTCTTT. Translated, it gives CASRTTGNPNTEAFF.

The gene calls are TRBV28 and TRBJ2-1; 10 nucleotides match TRBD2. Germline V gene data show CDR1 as MDHEN and CDR2 as SYDVKM. V shed 3 bases and J 0 bases; nucleotides not matched to a gene: 5. The CDR3 runs to 17 residues. CDR3 DNA: TGTGCCAGCAGTTTCTTGGCTAGCGGGAGCTCCTACAATGAGCAGTTCTTC. Protein: CASSFLASGSSYNEQFF.

The chain has TRBV5-1 and TRBJ1-1, with a weak D call TRBD1 (5 bases). In germline, CDR1 is SGHRS, CDR2 YFSETQ. This CDR3 has 14 residues. The germline V and J ends were trimmed by 2 bases and 4 bases, with 12 bases remaining between them. The CDR3 loop reads CASSFSGAGTEAFF. CDR3 DNA: TGCGCCAGCAGCTTCTCTGGGGCCGGCACTGAAGCTTTCTTT.

This chain uses TRBV3-1 (or the pseudogene TRBV3-2) with TRBJ1-1; D is uncertain. Germline CDR1 and CDR2: LGHDT and YNNKEL (reference sequence). The CDR3 loop spans 13 amino acids. Trimming stripped 1 base from V and 5 bases from J, with 8 bases between. CDR3 amino acids: CASSQVSGTEAFF. The CDR3 bases are TGTGCCAGCAGCCAAGTTTCGGGGACTGAAGCTTTCTTT.

The genes are TRBV3-1 (or the pseudogene TRBV3-2) and TRBJ1-3, with a possible D match to TRBD1 (5 bases). CDR1 is LGHDT and CDR2 is YNNKEL in the germline V gene (reference sequence). The CDR3 is made up of 14 amino acids. The V gene lost 4 bases and the J gene lost 0 bases, with 7 bases spanning the gap. The CDR3 DNA reads as TGTGCCAGCAGCCCGGGGGGCTCTGGAAACACCATATATTTT. The encoded protein is CASSPGGSGNTIYF.

The chain is built from TRBV7-4 and TRBJ2-7; possibly TRBD1 or TRBD2 for D (7 bases each). Trimming removed 2 bases at V and 3 bases at J, with 17 bases between. CDR1 and CDR2 (germline): SGHVT, SQSDAQ. This CDR3 spans 16 amino acids. In DNA form, the CDR3 reads TGTGCCAGCAGCTTATCAGGGGGGGCCTTTTACTACGAGCAGTACTTC. Amino acids: CASSLSGGAFYYEQYF.

V usage is TRBV19 and J usage is TRBJ2-5; TRBD2 matches at 10 bases. J was trimmed by 5 bases and V by 8 bases; bases with no gene match: 11. Germline CDR1 LNHDA, CDR2 SQIVND (reference sequence). The CDR3 runs to 15 residues. The CDR3 protein is CASAPRASGSETQYF. The CDR3 region has the DNA TGTGCCAGTGCCCCACGGGCTAGCGGGAGTGAGACCCAGTACTTC.

The gene calls are TRBV5-8 and TRBJ2-3; 9 bases fit TRBD2. Germline V CDR1 and CDR2: SGHTS, YDEGEE. With 5 bases clipped from V and 9 bases from J, the junction kept 10 bases outside the gene matches. The CDR3 covers 14 residues. The CDR3: CASRKTSGVGTQYF. CDR3 nucleotide sequence: TGTGCCAGCAGAAAGACTAGCGGTGTTGGAACGCAGTATTTT.

The V call is TRBV18, the J call TRBJ1-1; unclear D gene. V was pared by 6 bases and J by 2 bases, with 10 bases between. Looked up from germline, CDR1 is KGHSH and CDR2 is LQKENI. This CDR3 has 13 amino acids. This CDR3 is CASSPNKNTEAFF. The DNA of the CDR3 is TGTGCCAGCTCTCCTAACAAAAACACTGAAGCTTTCTTT.

This clone appeared once. Here the CDR3 reads CSVLEGGMLSGELFF. The CDR3, as DNA: TGCAGCGTTCTCGAGGGAGGCATGCTCTCCGGGGAGCTGTTTTTT. V is TRBV29-1 and J is TRBJ2-2; D is possibly TRBD2 (6 bases). CDR3 length: 15 amino acids. The ends were cut back, 5 bases at V and 6 bases at J, with 19 bases in the middle. Germline CDR1 and CDR2: SQVTM and ANQGSEA.

This clone was picked up one time. The chain links TRBV7-2 to TRBJ2-3; D call uncertain. V gave up 7 bases and J gave up 5 bases, with 13 bases separating them. This CDR3 spans 13 amino acids. CDR1 and CDR2 (germline): SGHTA, FQGNSA. CDR3 protein: CASTDGLGDTQYF. CDR3 sequence (DNA): TGTGCCAGCACCGACGGGTTGGGAGATACGCAGTATTTT.

V and J are TRBV28 and TRBJ1-1; D not resolved. Germline V gives CDR1 MDHEN, CDR2 SYDVKM. V was clipped by 6 bases and J by 5 bases, with 13 bases between them. CDR3 length: 13 residues. CDR3 nucleotides: TGTGCCAGCAGCCCAAACAAGATTACTGAAGCTTTCTTT. It specifies CASSPNKITEAFF.

A few counts support this clone. The gene calls are TRBV2 and TRBJ2-1, with 12 nucleotides matching TRBD2. CDR1 and CDR2 (germline): SNHLY, FYNNEI. The CDR3 consists of 18 residues. V lost 8 bases, J lost 0 bases, and 11 bases stayed unmatched. The CDR3 sequence is CASGTGTSGSRSYNEQFF. The CDR3, as DNA: TGTGCCAGCGGTACCGGGACTAGCGGGTCCCGCTCCTACAATGAGCAGTTCTTC.

This chain joins TRBV6-1 and TRBJ1-2, with a weak D call TRBD1 (5 bases). Germline V gene data show CDR1 as MNHNS and CDR2 as SASEGT. V lost 3 bases, J lost 4 bases, and 18 bases lay in between. CDR3 length: 16 residues. CDR3 region: CASSDRGQKAVYGYTF. For the CDR3, the DNA is TGTGCCAGCAGTGATCGGGGCCAGAAAGCGGTCTATGGCTACACCTTC.

This chain connects TRBV18 to TRBJ1-6, with D possibly matching TRBD1 (5 bases). V lost 4 bases and J 7 bases, leaving 17 bases between the germline ends. There are 16 residues in the CDR3. CDR1 is KGHSH and CDR2 is LQKENI in the germline V gene. The CDR3 sequence: CASSLGDPQGNSPLHF. The CDR3 DNA reads TGTGCCAGCTCACTCGGGGACCCTCAAGGGAATTCACCCCTCCACTTT.

The rearrangement links TRBV19 to TRBJ2-1; D is unclear. Between the trimmed V and J ends, which lost 4 bases and 7 bases, there was a span of 11 bases. CDR1 is LNHDA, CDR2 SQIVND, per germline (reference sequence). The CDR3 sequence is 13 residues long. CDR3 region: CASSTSDGNEQFF. The CDR3 bases are TGTGCCAGTAGTACCTCAGACGGGAATGAGCAGTTCTTC.

V gene TRBV6-5 combines with J gene TRBJ2-7; TRBD2 matches at 11 bases. The CDR3 length is 15 residues. Looked up from germline, CDR1 is MNHEY and CDR2 is SVGAGI. V was pared by 7 bases and J by 2 bases, with 7 bases of the junction left unmatched. The CDR3 DNA reads as TGTGCCAGCAATGCTCTAGCGGGAGGTCCCTACGAGCAGTACTTC. Translating it yields CASNALAGGPYEQYF.

The rearrangement uses TRBV28 and TRBJ2-7, with TRBD1 identical over 9 bases. Per the germline V gene, CDR1 is MDHEN and CDR2 is SYDVKM. With V trimmed by 6 bases and J by 1 base, 7 bases remained unmatched. The CDR3 sequence is 15 residues long. Here the CDR3 reads CASRARDRDSYEQYF. For the CDR3, the DNA is TGTGCCAGCAGGGCACGGGACAGGGATTCCTACGAGCAGTACTTC.

The chain joins TRBV19 to TRBJ2-7, with D perhaps given as TRBD1 or TRBD2 (5 bases each). The CDR3 loop spans 13 amino acids. The germline gives CDR1 LNHDA, CDR2 SQIVND (reference sequence). V shed 9 bases and J shed 0 bases, with 12 bases lying between them. The CDR3 here is CARGRGDSYEQYF. CDR3 DNA: TGTGCCAGGGGGAGAGGGGACTCCTACGAGCAGTACTTC.